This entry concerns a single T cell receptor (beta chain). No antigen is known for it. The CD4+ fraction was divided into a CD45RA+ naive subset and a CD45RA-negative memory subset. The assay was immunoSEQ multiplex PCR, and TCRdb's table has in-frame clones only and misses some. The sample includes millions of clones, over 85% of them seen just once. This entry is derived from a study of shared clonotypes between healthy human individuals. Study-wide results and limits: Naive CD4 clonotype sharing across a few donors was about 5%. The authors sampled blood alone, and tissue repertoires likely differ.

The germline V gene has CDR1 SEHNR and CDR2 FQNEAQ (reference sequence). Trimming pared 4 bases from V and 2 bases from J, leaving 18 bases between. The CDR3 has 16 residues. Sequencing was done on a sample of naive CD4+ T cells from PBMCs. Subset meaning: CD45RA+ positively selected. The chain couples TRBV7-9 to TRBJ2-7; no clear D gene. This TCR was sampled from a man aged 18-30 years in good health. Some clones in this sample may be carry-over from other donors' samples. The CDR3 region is CASSSPNKDSPYEQYF. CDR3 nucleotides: TGTGCCAGCAGCTCCCCCAATAAGGATAGTCCCTACGAGCAGTACTTC. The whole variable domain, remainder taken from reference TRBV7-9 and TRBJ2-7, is DTGVSQNPRHKITKRGQNVTFRCDPISEHNRLYWYRQTLGQGPEFLTYFQNEAQLEKSRLLSDRFSAERPKGSFSTLEIQRTEQGDSAMYLCASSSPNKDSPYEQYFGPGTRLTVT.